What follows are 21 T cell receptor beta chains derived from one specimen sequenced in a study of blood T cell repertoires in COVID-19. Assay used: immunoSEQ multiplex PCR; TCRdb lists only in-frame clones, some missing. The sample yields about 64,000 clones, around four fifths seen once. Sequenced material: peripheral blood. Every receptor here comes from a human donor in a cohort sampled during active COVID-19.

This rearrangement joins TRBV5-4 to TRBJ1-1; 10 bases are a match to TRBD1. Germline loops: CDR1 SGHNT, CDR2 YYREEE (reference sequence). The CDR3 sequence is 15 residues long. The V and J ends lost 4 bases and 8 bases, in that order; junction bases with no gene match: 11. The CDR3 sequence: CASSDGRDRGLEAFF. The CDR3 DNA reads as TGTGCCAGCAGCGATGGTCGGGACAGGGGTCTGGAAGCTTTCTTT. Complete variable domain (other parts from reference TRBV5-4 and TRBJ1-1): ETGVTQSPTHLIKTRGQQVTLRCSSQSGHNTVSWYQQALGQGPQFIFQYYREEENGRGNFPPRFSGLQFPNYSSELNVNALELDDSALYLCASSDGRDRGLEAFFGQGTRLTVV.

The J gene is TRBJ2-7, the V gene TRBV3-1 (or the pseudogene TRBV3-2); D may be TRBD1 (6 bases). CDR3 length: 15 amino acids. The V gene's germline CDR1 is LGHDT and CDR2 YNNKEL (reference sequence). Trimming pared 1 base from V and 0 bases from J, leaving 10 bases between. The CDR3 reads CASSQARGSSYEQYF. As DNA, the CDR3 is TGTGCCAGCAGCCAAGCAAGGGGGAGCTCCTACGAGCAGTACTTC.

This clone was observed a single time. V is TRBV3-1 (or the pseudogene TRBV3-2) and J is TRBJ2-3; a weak D match, TRBD2 (5 bases). With 0 bases removed from V and 2 bases from J, the gap between germline ends came to 9 bases. This CDR3 has 15 residues. Germline values: CDR1 LGHDT, CDR2 YNNKEL (reference sequence). The CDR3 DNA reads as TGTGCCAGCAGCCAAGATTCCGGGGTCACAGATACGCAGTATTTT. The encoded protein is CASSQDSGVTDTQYF.

The chain recombines TRBV12-3 or TRBV12-4 with TRBJ2-1; D ambiguous. The CDR3 consists of 11 residues. The V and J ends lost 7 bases and 7 bases respectively, with 8 bases between them. In DNA form, the CDR3 reads TGTGCCAGCAATGGCCTTAATGAGCAGTTCTTC. As protein: CASNGLNEQFF.

This clone was detected only a few times. The CDR3 loop is CSALDRGPQYF. The CDR3 DNA is TGCAGTGCTCTAGACAGGGGGCCGCAGTATTTT. The V and J genes are TRBV20-1 and TRBJ2-3, with TRBD1 matching 10 bases. Germline V gene data show CDR1 as DFQATT and CDR2 as SNEGSKA (reference sequence). V lost 5 bases, J lost 10 bases, and 3 bases stayed unmatched. This CDR3 spans 11 amino acids.

This clone is a singleton in its sample. CDR3 in amino acids: CATSARTGRRFF. CDR3 DNA sequence: TGTGCCACCAGCGCCCGAACGGGTCGCCGGTTCTTC. The chain combines TRBV15 with TRBJ2-1, with no clear D. CDR1 LNHNV and CDR2 YYDKDF come from the germline V gene (reference sequence). The CDR3 has 12 amino acids. V lost 5 bases and J lost 15, with 17 bases in between.

The V gene is TRBV5-4, the J gene TRBJ1-4; D unclear. The CDR3 runs to 13 residues. The germline V gene encodes CDR1 SGHNT and CDR2 YYREEE (reference sequence). The germline V and J ends were trimmed by 0 bases and 8 bases, with 8 bases remaining between them. The CDR3 reads CASSLGFQEKLFF. The DNA of the CDR3 is TGTGCCAGCAGCTTGGGGTTCCAGGAAAAACTGTTTTTT.

V and J are TRBV27 and TRBJ1-5, with a possible D match to TRBD1 (5 bases). The CDR3 sequence is 15 residues long. V lost 6 bases and J 0 bases, leaving 12 bases between the germline ends. The germline gives CDR1 MNHEY, CDR2 SMNVEV (reference sequence). CDR3 sequence reads: CASSHDRYSNQPQHF. The CDR3 nucleotides are TGTGCCAGCAGCCATGACAGATATAGCAATCAGCCCCAGCATTTT.

The chain links TRBV28 to TRBJ2-1; 8 nucleotides align to TRBD1. Germline lookup yields CDR1 MDHEN and CDR2 SYDVKM. The CDR3 covers 15 residues. The trim removed 6 bases at V and 0 bases at J, leaving 4 bases unmatched. In DNA form, the CDR3 reads TGTGCCAGCAGGGGACAGGAAAGCTCCTACAATGAGCAGTTCTTC. This sequence encodes CASRGQESSYNEQFF.

The chain joins TRBV5-1 to TRBJ1-4; 7 nucleotides line up with TRBD1. Germline-derived CDR1 and CDR2 are SGHRS and YFSETQ. V dropped 4 bases and J dropped 6; count of bases not matched to a gene: 6. The CDR3 has 14 residues. The chain's CDR3 is CASSTGQRDEKLFF. The CDR3 bases are TGCGCCAGCAGCACGGGACAGCGCGATGAAAAACTGTTTTTT. Drawing the rest from reference TRBV5-1 and TRBJ1-4, the complete variable domain is KAGVTQTPRYLIKTRGQQVTLSCSPISGHRSVSWYQQTPGQGLQFLFEYFSETQRNKGNFPGRFSGRQFSNSRSEMNVSTLELGDSALYLCASSTGQRDEKLFFGSGTQLSVL.

This clone was seen only a few times. J is TRBJ2-1 and V is TRBV6-5, with TRBD2 matching 8 bases. Germline V gene lookup returns CDR1 MNHEY and CDR2 SVGAGI. After removal of 9 bases from V and 0 bases from J, the junction contained 7 bases not matched to a gene. This CDR3 comprises 15 residues. CDR3 in amino acids: CASIAGTSSYNEQFF. The CDR3 DNA reads as TGTGCCAGTATAGCGGGGACAAGCTCCTACAATGAGCAGTTCTTC.

V usage is TRBV7-9 and J usage is TRBJ1-2; D is unresolved. This CDR3 is built from 12 residues. The germline gives CDR1 SEHNR, CDR2 FQNEAQ (reference sequence). The ends were cut back, 3 bases at V and 8 bases at J, with 10 bases in the middle. The chain's CDR3 is CASSFTNEGYTF. CDR3 nucleotide sequence: TGTGCCAGCAGCTTCACAAACGAAGGCTACACCTTC.

This rearrangement joins TRBV12-3 or TRBV12-4 to TRBJ2-5, with 10 bases fitting TRBD2. V dropped 5 bases and J dropped 14; count of bases not matched to a gene: 8. The CDR3 has 12 residues. In DNA, the CDR3 is TGTGCCAGCAGTGCGAGCGGGGGGGCACCTTACTTC. It codes for CASSASGGAPYF.

This sequence joins TRBV5-1 and TRBJ1-3; 9 positions match TRBD1. The junction had 10 bases not matched to a gene; V was cut back by 4 bases and J by 8 bases. The germline gives CDR1 SGHRS, CDR2 YFSETQ. The CDR3 contains 15 residues. This CDR3 is CASSLRDRALDTIYF. The DNA of the CDR3 is TGCGCCAGCAGCCTTCGGGACAGGGCGTTGGACACCATATATTTT.

For this clone: The junction shows a germline mismatch at one end, possibly a read error. The chain recombines TRBV27 with TRBJ1-2; TRBD1 matches at 8 bases. The CDR3 has 13 amino acids. Per the germline V gene, CDR1 is MNHEY and CDR2 is SMNVEV (reference sequence). The CDR3 DNA is TGCGCGAGCGGACAGGGCTGGAACTATGGCTACACCTTC. Its translation: CASGQGWNYGYTF.

The chain links TRBV9 to TRBJ2-2; tentatively, D is TRBD2 (5 bases). This CDR3 has 16 residues. Trimming took off 3 bases at V and 0 bases at J, with 12 bases between the two ends. Germline V gene lookup returns CDR1 SGDLS and CDR2 YYNGEE. The CDR3: CASSGMAGPNTGELFF. The CDR3 DNA follows: TGTGCCAGCAGCGGAATGGCGGGCCCGAACACCGGGGAGCTGTTTTTT.

The V call is TRBV12-5, the J call TRBJ2-3; perhaps TRBD1 as D (6 bases). CDR1 LGHNT and CDR2 FRNRAP come from the germline V gene. This CDR3 contains 14 residues. Trimming cost V 5 bases and J 3 bases, with 12 bases left between them. The CDR3 reads CASGIQGLTDTQYF. The CDR3, as DNA: TGTGCTAGTGGTATACAGGGTCTGACAGATACGCAGTATTTT.

On this clone itself: An end of the junction differs from the germline gene, which may be a read error. The CDR3: CASTIPGTGANAEAFF. Written as DNA, the CDR3 is TGTGCCAGCACCATTCCCGGGACAGGGGCGAACGCTGAAGCTTTCTTT. The chain has TRBV28 and TRBJ1-1; 10 nucleotides align to TRBD1. Germline values: CDR1 MDHEN, CDR2 SYDVKM. This CDR3 is built from 16 residues.

V and J are TRBV3-1 (or the pseudogene TRBV3-2) and TRBJ1-2; 7 bases map to TRBD1. This CDR3 has 14 residues. Looked up from germline, CDR1 is LGHDT and CDR2 is YNNKEL (reference sequence). J gave up 8 bases and V 2 bases, and 8 bases lay outside the gene matches. CDR3 nucleotides: TGTGCCAGCAGCCAATCGGACAGGAGGAAGGGCTACACCTTC. Translated: CASSQSDRRKGYTF.

This chain's CDR3 is CASGSPDRFYGYTF. The CDR3 region has the DNA TGTGCCAGTGGCAGCCCGGACAGATTCTATGGCTACACCTTC. V is TRBV19 and J is TRBJ1-2; D perhaps matches TRBD1 (6 bases). Germline-derived CDR1 and CDR2 are LNHDA and SQIVND (reference sequence). This CDR3 has 14 amino acids. V was shortened by 8 bases and J by 4 bases, with 17 bases between the two germline ends.

The chain links TRBV7-8 to TRBJ2-1, with 14 bases identical to TRBD2. Trimming at V came to 2 bases and at J to 8 bases, leaving 8 bases not matched to a gene. Germline lookup yields CDR1 SGHVS and CDR2 FQNEAQ. The CDR3 loop spans 17 amino acids. The CDR3 nucleotides are TGTGCCAGCAGCTTAATGACTAGCGGGGGGGCTTTGGATGAGCAGTTCTTC. It encodes CASSLMTSGGALDEQFF.